Each of the 28 T cell receptor beta chains below was sequenced from the same sample in a study of neurological immune-mediated disorders. TCRdb reprocessed the 5' RACE reads with MiXCR, giving one entry per CDR3 protein. The table has roughly 28,000 distinct CDR3 sequences, roughly an eighth seen once. Sequencing input: PBMCs. Every receptor here comes from a man aged 55-75 years in good health.

This clonotype was picked up many times. The chain carries TRBV6-1 and TRBJ2-5; 7 bases agree with TRBD2. This CDR3 region has 15 residues. Trimming removed 7 bases from V and 4 bases from J; junction bases left unmatched: 12. Germline lookup yields CDR1 MNHNS and CDR2 SASEGT. The CDR3, as DNA: TGTGCCAGCACTAAAAGACTAGCTGGTTTAGAGACCCAGTACTTC. It specifies CASTKRLAGLETQYF.

This clonotype is categorized as medium-sized (0.01 to 0.1%). The rearrangement links TRBV29-1 to TRBJ1-1, with a weak D call TRBD1 (5 bases). There are 14 residues in the CDR3. Trimming cost V 4 bases and J 1 base, with 13 bases left between them. Germline CDR1 is SQVTM and CDR2 is ANQGSEA. The DNA for the CDR3 is TGCAGCGTTGGCCTTTCCAGGGAGAACACTGAAGCTTTCTTT. It translates to CSVGLSRENTEAFF.

About this clonotype: At one of its ends the junction is not consistent with the germline gene, which may arise from a read error. The chain combines TRBV12-3 or TRBV12-4 with TRBJ2-5; D gene ambiguous. This CDR3 contains 15 residues. CDR3 DNA: TGTGCCAGCAGTTTATGGTCGTGTTACAAAGAGACCCGGTACTTC. Translation gives CASSLWSCYKETRYF.

In this sample, this clonotype turned up many times. The genes are TRBV5-1 and TRBJ2-1; possible D gene TRBD1, 6 bases. The CDR3 length is 13 residues. The V gene's germline CDR1 is SGHRS and CDR2 YFSETQ. Trimming cost V 5 bases and J 5 bases, with 11 bases left between them. CDR3 DNA: TGCGCCAGCAGAGACAGGACGGACAATGAGCAGTTCTTC. It codes for CASRDRTDNEQFF.

There are many counts of this clonotype. The chain combines TRBV5-6 with TRBJ2-2; 8 bases align to TRBD1. CDR3 length equals 14 residues. Trimming took 5 bases from V and 9 from J; bases not matched to a gene: 9. CDR1 and CDR2 from the germline V gene are SGHDT and YYEEEE. CDR3 in amino acids: CASSPGQGTRELFF. In nucleotides, the CDR3 is TGTGCCAGCAGTCCCGGACAGGGAACGAGGGAGCTGTTTTTT.

There are many counts of this clonotype. The chain carries TRBV20-1 and TRBJ2-5, with TRBD2 as a possible D gene (5 bases). Germline lookup yields CDR1 DFQATT and CDR2 SNEGSKA (reference sequence). V shed 5 bases and J shed 4 bases, with 11 bases lying between them. The CDR3 loop spans 12 amino acids. This CDR3 reads CSAAGEGETQYF. CDR3 nucleotides: TGCAGTGCTGCAGGAGAGGGAGAGACCCAGTACTTC.

This clonotype appeared many times. The gene calls are TRBV10-3 and TRBJ2-3; D is ambiguous. The CDR3 is 18 amino acids. The germline V and J ends were trimmed by 0 bases and 4 bases, with 20 bases remaining between them. In germline, CDR1 is ENHRY, CDR2 SYGVKD. CDR3 protein: CAISESPQSVRAADTQYF. In DNA, the CDR3 is TGTGCCATCAGTGAGTCCCCCCAATCCGTAAGGGCGGCAGATACGCAGTATTTT.

This clonotype was seen ten or more times. The chain uses TRBV18 and TRBJ1-1; unclear D gene. CDR3 size: 13 residues. V was clipped by 2 bases and J by 6 bases, with 10 bases between them. Germline V CDR1 and CDR2: KGHSH, LQKENI. The CDR3 DNA follows: TGTGCCAGCTCACCAAAGAGCCCCGCTGAAGCTTTCTTT. Amino acids: CASSPKSPAEAFF. Filled out from reference TRBV18 and TRBJ1-1, the complete variable domain reads NAGVMQNPRHLVRRRGQEARLRCSPMKGHSHVYWYRQLPEEGLKFMVYLQKENIIDESGMPKERFSAEFPKEGPSILRIQQVVRGDSAAYFCASSPKSPAEAFFGQGTRLTVV.

This clonotype showed up many times. The DNA of the CDR3 is TGTGCCACCAGTGGGGAAGGGGGCACAGATACGCAGTATTTT. Translating it yields CATSGEGGTDTQYF. This chain uses TRBV24-1 with TRBJ2-3; tentatively, D is TRBD1 (5 bases). The germline V and J ends were trimmed by 5 bases and 1 base, with 9 bases remaining between them. There are 14 residues in the CDR3. Germline CDR1 is KGHDR and CDR2 is SFDVKD.

This clonotype was seen repeatedly, ten times or more. The chain couples TRBV12-3 or TRBV12-4 to TRBJ2-7, with 8 nucleotides matching TRBD1. CDR3 length: 15 amino acids. Trimming cost V 6 bases and J 4 bases; bases outside gene matches: 11. CDR3 residues: CASRNGGTGPYEQYF. The DNA of the CDR3 is TGTGCCAGCAGGAATGGCGGGACAGGCCCTTACGAGCAGTACTTC.

This clonotype was seen ten or more times. The V and J genes are TRBV6-5 and TRBJ2-6; a possible D gene is TRBD2 (5 bases). V shed 0 bases and J shed 3 bases, with 12 bases lying between them. The CDR3 totals 17 residues. The germline gives CDR1 MNHEY, CDR2 SVGAGI. Here the CDR3 DNA reads TGTGCCAGCAGTTACTCGAACATAGGAGGTGGGGCCAACGTCCTGACTTTC. This encodes CASSYSNIGGGANVLTF.

The V gene is TRBV6-6, the J gene TRBJ2-6; TRBD2 aligns across 14 bases. The J segment lost 4 bases and the V segment lost 7 bases, leaving 21 bases of the junction unmatched. The CDR3 is 22 amino acids. In germline, CDR1 is MNHNY, CDR2 SVGAGI (reference sequence). The CDR3 DNA follows: TGTGCCAGCATACGTTCGGGACAGAACGGGACTAGCGGGAGTAGAGGGGCCAACGTCCTGACTTTC. Protein product: CASIRSGQNGTSGSRGANVLTF.

There are many counts of this clonotype. The V and J genes are TRBV21-1 and TRBJ1-3; the D call of TRBD1 is as the table states it, not checked on the DNA. TRBV21-1 counts as a pseudogene. This CDR3 is 14 amino acids long. The CDR3: CASSGRGVGNTIYF. CDR3 DNA: TGTGCCAGCAGCGGCAGGGGGGTTGGAAACACCATATATTTT.

The chain carries TRBV15 and TRBJ2-3, with D tentatively TRBD2 (5 bases). CDR1 and CDR2 from the germline V gene are LNHNV and YYDKDF (reference sequence). The CDR3 is 17 amino acids. The V end lost 0 bases, the J end lost 2 bases, and 15 bases lay between the germline ends. The CDR3 sequence is CATSRDHGRDFTDTQYF. In DNA form, the CDR3 reads TGTGCCACCAGCAGAGATCATGGTCGGGATTTCACAGATACGCAGTATTTT.

In its sample, this clonotype was seen many times. In nucleotides, the CDR3 is TGTGCCAGCAGCGGGCGGGGCTACACCTTC. Protein: CASSGRGYTF. J is TRBJ1-2 and V is TRBV9; D not resolved. Per the germline V gene, CDR1 is SGDLS and CDR2 is YYNGEE. CDR3 size: 10 residues. Trimming cost V 3 bases and J 8 bases, with 5 bases left between them.

This clonotype has at least ten counts. This rearrangement joins TRBV3-1 to TRBJ2-1, with D possibly being TRBD1 or TRBD2 (5 bases each). Germline V CDR1 and CDR2: LGHDT, YNNKEL (reference sequence). The CDR3 is made up of 14 amino acids. Trimming cost V 5 bases and J 4 bases, with 12 bases left between them. CDR3 region: CASSIRGVYNEQFF. The CDR3 bases are TGTGCCAGCAGCATTCGGGGCGTTTACAATGAGCAGTTCTTC.

This clonotype has only one observation. At one end, the junction sequence differs from germline, possibly due to a read error. The rearrangement links TRBV11-2 to TRBJ2-2; D is perhaps TRBD2 (6 bases). Germline CDR1 is SGHAT and CDR2 is FQNNGV. There are 14 residues in the CDR3. CDR3 sequence reads: CASSSAGHTGDLFF. For the CDR3, the DNA is TGTGCCAGCAGCTCCGCGGGGCACACCGGGGATCTGTTTTTT. Filled out from reference TRBV11-2 and TRBJ2-2, the complete variable domain reads EAGVAQSPRYKIIEKRQSVAFWCNPISGHATLYWYQQILGQGPKLLIQFQNNGVVDDSQLPKDRFSAERLKGVDSTLKIQPAKLEDSAVYLCASSSAGHTGDLFFGEGSRLTVL.

The sample holds many counts of this clonotype. The rearrangement uses TRBV28 and TRBJ1-1; TRBD1 might be the D (5 bases). Germline assignment: CDR1 MDHEN and CDR2 SYDVKM. The CDR3 contains 15 residues. Trimming stripped 3 bases from V and 7 bases from J, with 18 bases between. CDR3: CASSLWDLVRVEAFF. Here the CDR3 DNA reads TGTGCCAGCAGTTTGTGGGACTTAGTACGGGTTGAAGCTTTCTTT.

This clonotype was recorded at least ten times. V and J are TRBV6-2 or TRBV6-3 and TRBJ2-1, with 9 bases lining up with TRBD1. CDR3 length equals 14 residues. V was clipped by 8 bases and J by 3 bases; unmatched bases: 5. Germline CDR1 and CDR2: MNHEY and SVGEGT. This CDR3 is CASSRDRDYNEQFF. Written as DNA, the CDR3 is TGTGCCAGCTCCCGGGACAGGGACTACAATGAGCAGTTCTTC.

The table lists this clonotype with many counts. The rearrangement links TRBV14 to TRBJ2-1; D uncertain. V shed 1 base and J shed 15 bases, with 19 bases lying between them. The CDR3 has 14 amino acids. Germline V CDR1 and CDR2: SGHDN, FVKESK. The CDR3 nucleotides are TGTGCCAGCAGCCAAGCCGACCCCTGGCTACCCCGGTTCTTC. Protein: CASSQADPWLPRFF.

This clonotype was recorded many times. This sequence joins TRBV10-3 and TRBJ2-3; no clear D gene. CDR1 is ENHRY and CDR2 is SYGVKD in the germline V gene. This CDR3 has 13 residues. V shed 2 bases and J shed 6 bases, with 9 bases lying between them. The CDR3 here is CAISEAGFDTQYF. The CDR3, as DNA: TGTGCCATCAGTGAGGCCGGGTTTGATACGCAGTATTTT.

This clonotype was recorded at least ten times. The chain employs TRBV2 and TRBJ2-2; D call uncertain. Germline V gene lookup returns CDR1 SNHLY and CDR2 FYNNEI. CDR3 size: 13 residues. Trimming left V 7 bases short and J 4 bases short, with 10 bases between. The CDR3 loop is CASTRQTTGELFF. CDR3 sequence (DNA): TGTGCCAGCACTCGGCAGACCACCGGGGAGCTGTTTTTT.

This clonotype was counted many times. The V and J genes are TRBV6-1 and TRBJ1-1; D call uncertain. V lost 2 bases to trimming and J lost 3 bases, with 13 bases between them. Germline V gene data show CDR1 as MNHNS and CDR2 as SASEGT. The CDR3 is 15 amino acids. The CDR3 is CASSEIYWDHTEAFF. The CDR3 nucleotides are TGTGCCAGCAGTGAAATTTACTGGGATCACACTGAAGCTTTCTTT.

Ten or more counts support this clonotype. A read error may produce the germline difference seen at one junction end. The J gene is TRBJ2-1, the V gene TRBV18; no definite D call. This CDR3 has 13 amino acids. Germline values: CDR1 KGHSH, CDR2 LQKENI. This CDR3 is CASSSNSDNEQFF. The CDR3 region has the DNA TGTGCCAGCTCATCTAACTCCGACAATGAGCAGTTCTTC.

This clonotype was seen at least ten times. The gene calls are TRBV5-1 and TRBJ2-7, with 7 nucleotides matching TRBD1. Germline-derived CDR1 and CDR2 are SGHRS and YFSETQ. CDR3 size: 14 residues. With V trimmed by 4 bases and J by 3 bases, 7 bases remained unmatched. CDR3 coding DNA: TGCGCCAGCAGCCCGGTTGGGACAGACTACGAGCAGTACTTC. This gives the protein CASSPVGTDYEQYF. Full variable domain (missing parts from reference TRBV5-1 and TRBJ2-7): KAGVTQTPRYLIKTRGQQVTLSCSPISGHRSVSWYQQTPGQGLQFLFEYFSETQRNKGNFPGRFSGRQFSNSRSEMNVSTLELGDSALYLCASSPVGTDYEQYFGPGTRLTVT.

As for this clonotype: It may be a read error: a sequence one base away is much more abundant. V and J are TRBV7-6 and TRBJ2-3; 8 bases are a match to TRBD2. CDR1 is SGHVS, CDR2 FNYEAQ, per germline. CDR3 length: 18 residues. The CDR3 sequence is CASSFFPSVGLGPDTRYF. DNA for the CDR3: TGTGCCAGCAGCTTTTTCCCTTCCGTGGGACTAGGCCCAGATACGCGGTATTTT.

There are many counts of this clonotype. This chain connects TRBV15 to TRBJ1-4; D unclear. Germline CDR1 and CDR2: LNHNV and YYDKDF (reference sequence). The CDR3 loop spans 14 amino acids. V shed 1 base and J shed 5 bases, with 8 bases lying between them. The chain's CDR3 is CATSRAPYNEKLFF. The CDR3 nucleotides are TGTGCCACCAGCAGAGCTCCCTACAATGAAAAACTGTTTTTT.

This clonotype appeared many times. J is TRBJ1-2 and V is TRBV15; TRBD1 matches 9 bases. Germline CDR1 and CDR2: LNHNV and YYDKDF (reference sequence). V gave up 1 base and J gave up 6 bases; unmatched junction bases: 0. The length of the CDR3 is 13 residues. CDR3 DNA sequence: TGTGCCACCAGCAGAGGACAGGGGGATGGCTACACCTTC. Its translation is CATSRGQGDGYTF.